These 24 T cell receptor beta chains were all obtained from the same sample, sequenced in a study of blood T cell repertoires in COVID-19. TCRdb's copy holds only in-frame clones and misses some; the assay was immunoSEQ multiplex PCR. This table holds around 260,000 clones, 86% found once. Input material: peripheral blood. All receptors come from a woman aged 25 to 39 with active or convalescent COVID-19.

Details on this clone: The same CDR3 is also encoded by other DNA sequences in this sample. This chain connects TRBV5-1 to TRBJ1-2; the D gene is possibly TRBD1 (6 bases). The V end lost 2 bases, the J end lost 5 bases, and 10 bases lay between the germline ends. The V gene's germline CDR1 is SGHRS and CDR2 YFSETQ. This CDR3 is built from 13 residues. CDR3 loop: CASSLQGGYGYTF. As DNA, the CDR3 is TGCGCCAGCAGCTTACAGGGAGGGTATGGCTACACCTTC. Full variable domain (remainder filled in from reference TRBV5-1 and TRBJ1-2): KAGVTQTPRYLIKTRGQQVTLSCSPISGHRSVSWYQQTPGQGLQFLFEYFSETQRNKGNFPGRFSGRQFSNSRSEMNVSTLELGDSALYLCASSLQGGYGYTFGSGTRLTVV.

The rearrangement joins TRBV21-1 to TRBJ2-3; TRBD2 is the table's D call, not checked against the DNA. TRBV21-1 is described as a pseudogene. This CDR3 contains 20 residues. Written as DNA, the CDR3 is TGTGCCAGCAGCAAAGTCGACGGGGTGGCTAACCTTACTAGCACAGATACGCAGTATTTT. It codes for CASSKVDGVANLTSTDTQYF.

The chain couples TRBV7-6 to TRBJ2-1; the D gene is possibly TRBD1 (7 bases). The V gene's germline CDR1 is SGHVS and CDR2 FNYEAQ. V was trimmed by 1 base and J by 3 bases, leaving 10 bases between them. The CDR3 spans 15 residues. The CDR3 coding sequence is TGTGCCAGCAGCTTAGGACAGGGAGGCTACAATGAGCAGTTCTTC. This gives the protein CASSLGQGGYNEQFF.

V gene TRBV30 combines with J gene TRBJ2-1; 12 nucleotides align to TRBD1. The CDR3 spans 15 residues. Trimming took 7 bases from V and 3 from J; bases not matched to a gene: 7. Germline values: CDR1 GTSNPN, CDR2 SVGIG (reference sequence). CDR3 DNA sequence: TGTGCCTCCCAACGGGACAGGGGGCTCTACAATGAGCAGTTCTTC. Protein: CASQRDRGLYNEQFF.

CDR3 bases: TGCGCCAGCAGCTGGGGGACTAGCGGGGTCGTTTCCACCGGGGAGCTGTTTTTT. It codes for CASSWGTSGVVSTGELFF. The rearrangement uses TRBV5-1 and TRBJ2-2, with 13 bases matching TRBD2. The CDR3 spans 18 residues. Germline values: CDR1 SGHRS, CDR2 YFSETQ. V shed 3 bases, J shed 4 bases, and the junction held 9 bases outside the gene matches.

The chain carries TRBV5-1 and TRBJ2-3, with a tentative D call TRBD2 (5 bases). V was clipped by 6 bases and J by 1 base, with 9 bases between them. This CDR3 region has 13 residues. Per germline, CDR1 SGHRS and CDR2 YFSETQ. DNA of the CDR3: TGCGCCAGCACCCAACTAGGCACAGATACGCAGTATTTT. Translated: CASTQLGTDTQYF. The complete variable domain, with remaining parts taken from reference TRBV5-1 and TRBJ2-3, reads KAGVTQTPRYLIKTRGQQVTLSCSPISGHRSVSWYQQTPGQGLQFLFEYFSETQRNKGNFPGRFSGRQFSNSRSEMNVSTLELGDSALYLCASTQLGTDTQYFGPGTRLTVL.

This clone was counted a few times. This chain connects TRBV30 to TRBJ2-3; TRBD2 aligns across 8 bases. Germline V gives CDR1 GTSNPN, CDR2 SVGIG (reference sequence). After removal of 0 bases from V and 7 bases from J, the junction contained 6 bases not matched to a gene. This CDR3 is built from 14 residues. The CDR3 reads CAWSVHGGANTQYF. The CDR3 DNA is TGTGCCTGGAGTGTACACGGGGGGGCGAATACGCAGTATTTT.

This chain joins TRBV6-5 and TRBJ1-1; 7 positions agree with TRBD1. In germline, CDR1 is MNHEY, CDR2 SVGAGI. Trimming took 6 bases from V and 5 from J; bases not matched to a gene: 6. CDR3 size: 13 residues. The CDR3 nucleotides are TGTGCCAGCAGGGAGGGGGCACGGACTGAAGCTTTCTTT. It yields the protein CASREGARTEAFF.

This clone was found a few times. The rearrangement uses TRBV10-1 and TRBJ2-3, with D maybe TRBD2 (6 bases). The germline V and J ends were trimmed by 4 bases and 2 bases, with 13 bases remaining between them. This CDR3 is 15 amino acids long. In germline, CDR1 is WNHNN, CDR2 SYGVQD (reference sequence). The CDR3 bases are TGCGCCAGCAGTGCGGAGGGAGGCCCCACAGATACGCAGTATTTT. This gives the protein CASSAEGGPTDTQYF.

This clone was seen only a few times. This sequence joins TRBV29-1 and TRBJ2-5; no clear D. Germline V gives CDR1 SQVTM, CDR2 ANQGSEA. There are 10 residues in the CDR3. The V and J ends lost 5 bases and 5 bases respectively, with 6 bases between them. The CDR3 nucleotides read TGCAGCGTTCTAGATGAGACCCAGTACTTC. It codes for CSVLDETQYF. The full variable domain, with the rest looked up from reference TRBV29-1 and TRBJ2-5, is SAVISQKPSRDICQRGTSLTIQCQVDSQVTMMFWYRQQPGQSLTLIATANQGSEATYESGFVIDKFPISRPNLTFSTLTVSNMSPEDSSIYLCSVLDETQYFGPGTRLLVL.

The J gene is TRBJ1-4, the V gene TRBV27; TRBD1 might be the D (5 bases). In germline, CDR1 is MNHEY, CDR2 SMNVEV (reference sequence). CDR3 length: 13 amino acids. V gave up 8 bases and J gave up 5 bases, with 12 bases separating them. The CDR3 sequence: CASGLQENEKLFF. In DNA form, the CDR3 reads TGTGCCAGCGGCCTACAGGAAAATGAAAAACTGTTTTTT. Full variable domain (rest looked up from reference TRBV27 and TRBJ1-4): EAQVTQNPRYLITVTGKKLTVTCSQNMNHEYMSWYRQDPGLGLRQIYYSMNVEVTDKGDVPEGYKVSRKEKRNFPLILESPSPNQTSLYFCASGLQENEKLFFGSGTQLSVL.

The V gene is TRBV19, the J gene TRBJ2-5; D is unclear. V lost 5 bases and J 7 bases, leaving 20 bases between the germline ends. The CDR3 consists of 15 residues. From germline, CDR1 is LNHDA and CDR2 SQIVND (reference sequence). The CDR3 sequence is CASSPESALIGTQYF. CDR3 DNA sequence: TGTGCCAGTAGTCCAGAGAGCGCATTAATTGGGACCCAGTACTTC.

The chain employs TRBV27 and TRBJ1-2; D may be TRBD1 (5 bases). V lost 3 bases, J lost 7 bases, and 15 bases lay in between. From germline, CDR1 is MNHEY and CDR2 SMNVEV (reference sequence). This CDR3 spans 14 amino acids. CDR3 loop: CASSLGGTTAGYTF. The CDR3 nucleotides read TGTGCCAGCAGTTTGGGAGGGACTACCGCTGGCTACACCTTC.

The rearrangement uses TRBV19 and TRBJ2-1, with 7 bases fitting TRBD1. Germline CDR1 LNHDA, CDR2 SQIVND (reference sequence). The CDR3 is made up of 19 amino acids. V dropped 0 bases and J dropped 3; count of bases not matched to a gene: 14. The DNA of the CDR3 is TGTGCCAGTAGTATAGATGGCCCCGGGACAGCTCTCGGCTACAATGAGCAGTTCTTC. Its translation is CASSIDGPGTALGYNEQFF.

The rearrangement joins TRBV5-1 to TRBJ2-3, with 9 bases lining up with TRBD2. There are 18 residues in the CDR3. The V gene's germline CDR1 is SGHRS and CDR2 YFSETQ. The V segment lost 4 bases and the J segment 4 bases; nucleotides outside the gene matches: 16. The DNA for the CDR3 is TGCGCCAGCAGCGAAAACAGGGGACTAGCACCCCTACCAGATACGCAGTATTTT. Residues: CASSENRGLAPLPDTQYF.

CDR3 nucleotides: TGTGCCAGCAGCTGGGGGCGGAGTGGCACAGATACGCAGTATTTT. Its translation is CASSWGRSGTDTQYF. This chain joins TRBV7-2 and TRBJ2-3; a weak D match, TRBD1 (6 bases). V was shortened by 4 bases and J by 1 base, with 12 bases between the two germline ends. This CDR3 has 15 residues. Germline V gene lookup returns CDR1 SGHTA and CDR2 FQGNSA.

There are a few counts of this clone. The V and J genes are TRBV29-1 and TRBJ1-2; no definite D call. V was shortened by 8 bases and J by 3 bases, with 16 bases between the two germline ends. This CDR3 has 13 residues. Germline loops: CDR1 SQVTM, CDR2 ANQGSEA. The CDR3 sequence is CSIDGSGYYGYTF. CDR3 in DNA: TGCAGCATCGATGGGAGTGGGTACTATGGCTACACCTTC.

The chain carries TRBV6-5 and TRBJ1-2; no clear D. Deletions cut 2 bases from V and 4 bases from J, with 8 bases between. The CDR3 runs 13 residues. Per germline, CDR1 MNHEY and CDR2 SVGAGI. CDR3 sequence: CASSYNLLYGYTF. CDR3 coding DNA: TGTGCCAGCAGTTACAATCTTCTCTATGGCTACACCTTC.

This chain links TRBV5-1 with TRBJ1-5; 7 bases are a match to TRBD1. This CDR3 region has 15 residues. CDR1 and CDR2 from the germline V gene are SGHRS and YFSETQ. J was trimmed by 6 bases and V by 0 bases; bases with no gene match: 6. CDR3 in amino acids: CASSLGGGVGQPQHF. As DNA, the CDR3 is TGCGCCAGCAGCTTGGGAGGGGGCGTGGGTCAGCCCCAGCATTTT.

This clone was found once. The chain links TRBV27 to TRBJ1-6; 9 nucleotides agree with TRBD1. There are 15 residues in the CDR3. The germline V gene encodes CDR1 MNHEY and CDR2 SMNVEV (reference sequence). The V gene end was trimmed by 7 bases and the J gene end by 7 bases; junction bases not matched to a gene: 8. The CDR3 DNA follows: TGTGCCAGCAACTCCTTGGGACAGGGCAATTCACCCCTCCACTTT. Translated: CASNSLGQGNSPLHF.

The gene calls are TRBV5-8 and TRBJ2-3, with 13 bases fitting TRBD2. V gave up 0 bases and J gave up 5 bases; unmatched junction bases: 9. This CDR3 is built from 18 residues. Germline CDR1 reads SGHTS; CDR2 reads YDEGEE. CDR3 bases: TGTGCCAGCAGCTTGGGGACTAGCGGGGGCCGCGGAGGAGATACGCAGTATTTT. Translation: CASSLGTSGGRGGDTQYF.

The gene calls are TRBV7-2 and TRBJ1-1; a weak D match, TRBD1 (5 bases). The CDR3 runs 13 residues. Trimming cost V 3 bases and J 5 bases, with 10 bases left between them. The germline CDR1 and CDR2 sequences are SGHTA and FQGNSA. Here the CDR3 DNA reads TGTGCCAGCAGCTTCAGGGTGCGGACTGAAGCTTTCTTT. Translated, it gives CASSFRVRTEAFF.

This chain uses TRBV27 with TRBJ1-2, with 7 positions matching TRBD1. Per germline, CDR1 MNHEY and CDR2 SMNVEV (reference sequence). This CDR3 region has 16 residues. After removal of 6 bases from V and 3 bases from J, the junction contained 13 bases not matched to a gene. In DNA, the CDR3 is TGTGCCAGCAGCCTGACCCACCAGACAGGGTACTATGGCTACACCTTC. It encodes CASSLTHQTGYYGYTF.

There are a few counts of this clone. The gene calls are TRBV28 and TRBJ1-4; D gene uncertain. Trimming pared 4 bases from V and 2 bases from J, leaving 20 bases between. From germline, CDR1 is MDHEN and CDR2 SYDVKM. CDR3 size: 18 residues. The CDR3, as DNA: TGTGCCAGCAGTTCTACCCCGACCCCGGGTTATACTAATGAAAAACTGTTTTTT. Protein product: CASSSTPTPGYTNEKLFF.